The text below deals with one TCR beta chain. The sample comes from a study of blood T cell repertoires in COVID-19. Generated by immunoSEQ multiplex PCR, the TCRdb table keeps only in-frame clones and is missing some. The sample holds tens of thousands of clones, approximately 91% seen once. The CDR3 sequence is 10 residues long. In germline, CDR1 is MNHEY, CDR2 SVGAGI. The V end was cut by 10 bases, the J end by 5 bases, with 6 bases between. The TCR originated in a human donor in a cohort sampled during active COVID-19. The sample was peripheral blood. The rearrangement joins TRBV6-5 to TRBJ1-5; D uncertain. In DNA form, the CDR3 reads TGTGCCATCGGTTATCAGCCCCAGCATTTT. It codes for CAIGYQPQHF.